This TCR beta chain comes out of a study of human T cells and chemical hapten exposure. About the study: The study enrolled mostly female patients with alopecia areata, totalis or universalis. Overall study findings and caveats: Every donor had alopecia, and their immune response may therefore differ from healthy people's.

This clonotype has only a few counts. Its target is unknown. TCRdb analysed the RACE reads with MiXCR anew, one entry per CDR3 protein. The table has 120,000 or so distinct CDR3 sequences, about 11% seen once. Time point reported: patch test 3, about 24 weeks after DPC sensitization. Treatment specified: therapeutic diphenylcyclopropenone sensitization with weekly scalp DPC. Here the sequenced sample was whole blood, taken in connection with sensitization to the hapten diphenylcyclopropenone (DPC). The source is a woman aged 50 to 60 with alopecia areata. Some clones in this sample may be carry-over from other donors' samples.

Written as DNA, the CDR3 is TGTGCCACCAGCAGGTCCGGGACAGTGAACTATGGCTACACCTTC. Translating it yields CATSRSGTVNYGYTF. The chain carries TRBV15 and TRBJ1-2, with 7 bases lining up with TRBD1. This CDR3 is built from 15 residues. V was clipped by 3 bases and J by 2 bases; unmatched bases: 6. Germline V lookup: CDR1 LNHNV, CDR2 YYDKDF (reference sequence).